This passage covers 27 T cell receptor beta chains from one sample sequenced in a study of blood T cell repertoires in COVID-19. TCRdb's copy holds only in-frame clones and misses some; the assay was immunoSEQ multiplex PCR. The sample consists of roughly 200,000 clones, 70% to 80% of them appearing once. The sequenced sample was peripheral blood. These TCRs come from a woman in her forties or fifties with active or convalescent COVID-19.

The chain has TRBV7-8 and TRBJ1-5; no clear D gene. The V end was cut by 5 bases, the J end by 10 bases, with 18 bases between. CDR3 length: 14 residues. Germline V gene data show CDR1 as SGHVS and CDR2 as FQNEAQ. CDR3 coding DNA: TGTGCCAGCAGCCCCCTAACAGCGGTCGTCCCCCAGCATTTT. This gives the protein CASSPLTAVVPQHF.

The V call is TRBV10-3, the J call TRBJ1-1; D not certain. The CDR3 sequence is 16 residues long. Trimming removed 3 bases at V and 1 base at J, with 15 bases between. From germline, CDR1 is ENHRY and CDR2 SYGVKD. CDR3 nucleotide sequence: TGTGCCATCAGTGACGGTGCGAAAACTTCGAACACTGAAGCTTTCTTT. Its protein is CAISDGAKTSNTEAFF.

The J gene is TRBJ2-5, the V gene TRBV7-9, with a weak D call TRBD1 (5 bases). Germline lookup yields CDR1 SEHNR and CDR2 FQNEAQ (reference sequence). The CDR3 consists of 15 residues. Trimming removed 5 bases from V and 3 bases from J, with 16 bases in between. The CDR3 protein is CASSPLGWGEETQYF. In DNA, the CDR3 is TGTGCCAGCAGCCCCCTGGGCTGGGGCGAAGAGACCCAGTACTTC.

The chain combines TRBV7-2 with TRBJ2-3; 8 bases align to TRBD2. This CDR3 has 15 residues. The germline CDR1 and CDR2 sequences are SGHTA and FQGNSA. The V segment lost 5 bases and the J segment 1 base; nucleotides outside the gene matches: 5. In DNA form, the CDR3 reads TGTGCCAGCAGCACCCAGCGGGGGCGCACAGATACGCAGTATTTT. Amino acids: CASSTQRGRTDTQYF.

This chain links TRBV7-6 with TRBJ1-6; D gene unclear. This CDR3 has 20 residues. Trimming took 4 bases from V and 13 from J, leaving 35 bases between them. The V gene's germline CDR1 is SGHVS and CDR2 FNYEAQ. The CDR3 coding sequence is TGTGCCAGCAGCTCCCGCGAGCGCTATCCGGGTCAATCCTCTCTTTCGCCCCTCCACTTT. This codes for CASSSRERYPGQSSLSPLHF.

The V call is TRBV4-1, the J call TRBJ2-1; 7 bases are a match to TRBD1. The CDR3 extends over 17 amino acids. Germline trimming cut 5 bases from V and 6 bases from J; bases unmatched to any gene: 16. Germline V gives CDR1 MGHRA, CDR2 YSYEKL. The CDR3 bases are TGCGCCAGCAGCAGTCAACCCGGGACAGCAACCTCCAATGAGCAGTTCTTC. This codes for CASSSQPGTATSNEQFF.

The chain uses TRBV19 and TRBJ1-5; 10 bases are a match to TRBD1. V lost 6 bases to trimming and J lost 0 bases; unmatched junction nucleotides: 8. The CDR3 is 17 residues long. Germline CDR1 is LNHDA and CDR2 is SQIVND (reference sequence). The CDR3 DNA is TGTGCCAGTAGAAGGGACAGGGGAAGGGTTAGCAATCAGCCCCAGCATTTT. Encoded protein: CASRRDRGRVSNQPQHF.

Turning to this clone: Relative to the germline gene, one junction end is altered; a read error may explain this. The V and J genes are TRBV7-7 and TRBJ1-1; unclear D gene. Germline assignment: CDR1 SSHAT and CDR2 FNYEAQ (reference sequence). The CDR3 length is 13 residues. CDR3 amino acids: CASSFSMGDEAFF. Written as DNA, the CDR3 is TGTGCTAGCAGCTTTTCGATGGGAGATGAAGCTTTCTTT.

The V and J genes are TRBV27 and TRBJ2-7, with TRBD2 as a possible D gene (6 bases). V lost 0 bases to trimming and J lost 6 bases, with 21 bases between them. The CDR3 spans 17 residues. The germline V gene has CDR1 MNHEY and CDR2 SMNVEV (reference sequence). In DNA form, the CDR3 reads TGTGCCAGCAGTTTATCGATGGGGAGGAACCTTTTCCGCGAGCAGTACTTC. Protein product: CASSLSMGRNLFREQYF.

The rearrangement links TRBV6-2 or TRBV6-3 to TRBJ1-4; no clear D gene. CDR3 length: 15 residues. Germline-derived CDR1 and CDR2 are MNHEY and SVGEGT. V lost 6 bases to trimming and J lost 2 bases, with 13 bases between them. CDR3 sequence reads: CASSRADWTNEKLFF. CDR3 nucleotide sequence: TGTGCCAGCAGCCGAGCAGACTGGACTAATGAAAAACTGTTTTTT.

J is TRBJ1-2 and V is TRBV2; D is undetermined. Germline V CDR1 and CDR2: SNHLY, FYNNEI. The CDR3 has 14 amino acids. Trimming removed 2 bases from V and 5 bases from J, with 12 bases in between. The CDR3 nucleotides are TGTGCCAGCAGTGAAAGACACCATGAGTATGGCTACACCTTC. The encoded protein is CASSERHHEYGYTF.

This chain uses TRBV19 with TRBJ1-2, with D uncertain. The germline CDR1 and CDR2 sequences are LNHDA and SQIVND (reference sequence). This CDR3 has 13 residues. Trimming left V 6 bases short and J 7 bases short, with 15 bases between. The CDR3 DNA reads as TGTGCCAGTAGCATGGCGGGGTTTTCTGGCTACACCTTC. This translates into CASSMAGFSGYTF.

The chain combines TRBV7-3 with TRBJ2-1; 9 bases fit TRBD2. From germline, CDR1 is SGHTA and CDR2 FQGTGA. V lost 0 bases and J lost 7; bases outside the gene matches: 10. This CDR3 is built from 17 residues. CDR3 protein: CASSLTRVAGAGNEQFF. The CDR3 coding sequence is TGTGCCAGCAGCTTAACACGAGTAGCGGGAGCGGGAAATGAGCAGTTCTTC.

The genes are TRBV11-2 and TRBJ1-1; 11 nucleotides align to TRBD1. The CDR3 length is 17 residues. Germline lookup yields CDR1 SGHAT and CDR2 FQNNGV. J was trimmed by 4 bases and V by 0 bases; bases with no gene match: 7. This CDR3 reads CASSLDRGQGGSTEAFF. DNA of the CDR3: TGTGCCAGCAGCTTAGATAGGGGACAGGGGGGGAGCACTGAAGCTTTCTTT.

The rearrangement uses TRBV7-2 and TRBJ2-7; 10 bases fit TRBD1. Germline CDR1 reads SGHTA; CDR2 reads FQGNSA. This CDR3 is 15 amino acids long. Trimming took 5 bases from V and 5 from J; bases not matched to a gene: 9. The CDR3 DNA sequence: TGTGCCAGCAGCCCCCGGGACAGGGGCCCCCACGAGCAGTACTTC. Protein product: CASSPRDRGPHEQYF.

This clone was seen more than once but under ten times. The rearrangement joins TRBV3-1 (or the pseudogene TRBV3-2) to TRBJ1-3, with D maybe TRBD1 (5 bases). The CDR3 is 14 residues long. Deletions cut 4 bases from V and 7 bases from J, with 14 bases between. The germline gives CDR1 LGHDT, CDR2 YNNKEL (reference sequence). The CDR3 coding sequence is TGTGCCAGCAGCCCCCTACTGAAGGGGAACACCATATATTTT. Residues: CASSPLLKGNTIYF.

The rearrangement uses TRBV29-1 and TRBJ2-5, with D possibly being TRBD1 (5 bases). V shed 6 bases and J shed 4 bases, with 15 bases lying between them. The CDR3 has 13 amino acids. The germline CDR1 and CDR2 sequences are SQVTM and ANQGSEA. The CDR3 nucleotides are TGCAGCGTGAACACAGGCCTCCGAGAGACCCAGTACTTC. Protein: CSVNTGLRETQYF.

CDR3 sequence: CASSPLDRFYEQYF. CDR3 coding DNA: TGTGCCAGCAGTCCTCTAGACAGGTTCTACGAGCAGTACTTC. The V call is TRBV6-5, the J call TRBJ2-7; D is perhaps TRBD1 (6 bases). CDR3 size: 14 residues. The V end was cut by 5 bases, the J end by 3 bases, with 14 bases between. Germline CDR1 reads MNHEY; CDR2 reads SVGAGI.

The V call is TRBV7-2, the J call TRBJ2-7; 8 bases are shared with TRBD1. The CDR3 consists of 15 residues. CDR1 is SGHTA, CDR2 FQGNSA, per germline. The V gene end was trimmed by 5 bases and the J gene end by 6 bases; junction bases not matched to a gene: 12. CDR3 DNA: TGTGCCAGCAGCCTCGCCCCCGGGACAGGAGGCGAGCAGTACTTC. This encodes CASSLAPGTGGEQYF.

This chain joins TRBV19 and TRBJ1-1; D is ambiguous. Per the germline V gene, CDR1 is LNHDA and CDR2 is SQIVND (reference sequence). There are 14 residues in the CDR3. Trimming left V 4 bases short and J 1 base short, with 10 bases between. CDR3 in amino acids: CASSTPAENTEAFF. Here the CDR3 DNA reads TGTGCCAGTAGTACCCCGGCGGAGAACACTGAAGCTTTCTTT.

This chain links TRBV30 with TRBJ2-6; weak D call: TRBD2 (7 bases). Trimming stripped 6 bases from V and 0 bases from J, with 15 bases between. This CDR3 region has 16 residues. Germline CDR1 GTSNPN, CDR2 SVGIG (reference sequence). CDR3: CACIKGGSSGANVLTF. The DNA of the CDR3 is TGTGCCTGCATCAAGGGGGGGAGCTCTGGGGCCAACGTCCTGACTTTC.

Only a few counts were recorded for this clone. The J gene is TRBJ1-4, the V gene TRBV30, with 9 bases lining up with TRBD1. Germline V lookup: CDR1 GTSNPN, CDR2 SVGIG (reference sequence). The CDR3 is 13 residues long. The V and J ends lost 0 bases and 8 bases, in that order; junction bases with no gene match: 1. The CDR3 coding sequence is TGTGCCTGGAGTGTACAGGGGGCGGAAAAACTGTTTTTT. Protein product: CAWSVQGAEKLFF.

The chain uses TRBV7-9 and TRBJ1-5; TRBD1 aligns across 7 bases. The CDR3 runs to 15 residues. The V and J ends lost 0 bases and 2 bases, in that order; junction bases with no gene match: 1. Germline V gene data show CDR1 as SEHNR and CDR2 as FQNEAQ (reference sequence). The CDR3 DNA sequence: TGTGCCAGCAGCTTAGCAACAGGGGGCAATCAGCCCCAGCATTTT. It yields the protein CASSLATGGNQPQHF.

The V gene is TRBV15, the J gene TRBJ2-1; D unclear. Looked up from germline, CDR1 is LNHNV and CDR2 is YYDKDF (reference sequence). The CDR3 covers 15 residues. The V gene lost 0 bases and the J gene lost 4 bases, with 10 bases spanning the gap. The CDR3 DNA sequence: TGTGCCACCAGCAGAGATCCATTACGGTACAATGAGCAGTTCTTC. Protein sequence: CATSRDPLRYNEQFF.

In this sample, this clone turned up once. The chain links TRBV19 to TRBJ1-1; TRBD1 aligns across 7 bases. The germline V gene has CDR1 LNHDA and CDR2 SQIVND (reference sequence). The CDR3 has 16 amino acids. V dropped 6 bases and J dropped 1; count of bases not matched to a gene: 11. CDR3 sequence (DNA): TGTGCCAGTAGGGATGACAGGGCCTTCCCGAACACTGAAGCTTTCTTT. Translated: CASRDDRAFPNTEAFF. The full variable domain, with the rest looked up from reference TRBV19 and TRBJ1-1, is DGGITQSPKYLFRKEGQNVTLSCEQNLNHDAMYWYRQDPGQGLRLIYYSQIVNDFQKGDIAEGYSVSREKKESFPLTVTSAQKNPTAFYLCASRDDRAFPNTEAFFGQGTRLTVV.

The J gene is TRBJ2-7, the V gene TRBV5-1; 8 nucleotides line up with TRBD2. Germline V gene sequence: CDR1 SGHRS, CDR2 YFSETQ. The J segment lost 2 bases and the V segment lost 4 bases, leaving 14 bases of the junction unmatched. The CDR3 spans 17 residues. This chain's CDR3 is CASSPFGGGNIAYEQYF. CDR3 sequence (DNA): TGCGCCAGCAGCCCCTTCGGGGGGGGGAATATTGCCTACGAGCAGTACTTC.

This clone showed up just once. The V and J genes are TRBV3-1 (or the pseudogene TRBV3-2) and TRBJ2-1, with D perhaps matching TRBD2 (5 bases). This CDR3 is built from 13 residues. Germline-derived CDR1 and CDR2 are LGHDT and YNNKEL (reference sequence). The V end was cut by 1 base, the J end by 13 bases, with 14 bases between. In nucleotides, the CDR3 is TGTGCCAGCAGCCAAGCTTCCCGGACTCCTCAGTTCTTC. Its protein is CASSQASRTPQFF.